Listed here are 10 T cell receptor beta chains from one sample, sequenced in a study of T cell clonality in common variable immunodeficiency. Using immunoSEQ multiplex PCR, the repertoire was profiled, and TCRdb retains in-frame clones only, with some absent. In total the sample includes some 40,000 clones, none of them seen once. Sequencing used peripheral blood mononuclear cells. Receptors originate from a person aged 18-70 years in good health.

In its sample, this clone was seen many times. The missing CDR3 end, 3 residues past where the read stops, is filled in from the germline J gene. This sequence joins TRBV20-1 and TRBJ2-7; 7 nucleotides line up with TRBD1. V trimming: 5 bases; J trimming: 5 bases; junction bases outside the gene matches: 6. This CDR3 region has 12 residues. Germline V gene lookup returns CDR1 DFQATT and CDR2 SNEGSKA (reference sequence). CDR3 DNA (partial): TGCAGTGCTTCGGACAGGTCCAACGAG. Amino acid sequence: CSASDRSNE. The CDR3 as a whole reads CSASDRSNEQYF.

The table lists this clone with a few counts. This chain's CDR3 is CASSPGLAGGNEQFF. CDR3 DNA, as far as it was read: TGCGCCAGCAGCCCGGGACTAGCGGGAGGGAATGAG. The chain is built from TRBV5-1 and TRBJ2-1; 16 nucleotides line up with TRBD2. The read comes to an end 3 residues before the CDR3 does, leaving the germline J gene to fill in the end. Germline CDR1 and CDR2: SGHRS and YFSETQ. The junction had 2 bases not matched to a gene; V was cut back by 4 bases and J by 7 bases. The CDR3 spans 15 residues.

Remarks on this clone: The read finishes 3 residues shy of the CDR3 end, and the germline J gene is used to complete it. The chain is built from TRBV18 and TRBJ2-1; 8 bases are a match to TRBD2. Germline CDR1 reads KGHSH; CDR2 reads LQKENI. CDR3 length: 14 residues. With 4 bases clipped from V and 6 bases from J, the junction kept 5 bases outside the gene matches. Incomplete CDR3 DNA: TGTGCCAGCTCACTGTCCCTAGCGGGCAATGAG. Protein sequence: CASSLSLAGNE. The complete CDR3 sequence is CASSLSLAGNEQFF.

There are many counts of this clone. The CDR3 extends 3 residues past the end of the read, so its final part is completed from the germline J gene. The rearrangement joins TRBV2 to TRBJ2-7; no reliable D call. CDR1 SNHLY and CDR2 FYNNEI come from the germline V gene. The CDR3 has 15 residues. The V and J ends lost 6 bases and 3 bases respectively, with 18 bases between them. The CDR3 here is CASRATAESLYEQYF. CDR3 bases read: TGTGCCAGCAGGGCCACGGCGGAATCCCTCTACGAG.

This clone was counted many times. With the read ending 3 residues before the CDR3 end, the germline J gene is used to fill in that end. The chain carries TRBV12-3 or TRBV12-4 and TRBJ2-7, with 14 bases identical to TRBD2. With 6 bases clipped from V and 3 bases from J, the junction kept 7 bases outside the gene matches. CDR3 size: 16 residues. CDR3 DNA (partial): TGTGCCAGCAGCCGAGGACTAGCGGGGGGTTTCTACGAG. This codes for CASSRGLAGGFYE. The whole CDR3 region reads CASSRGLAGGFYEQYF.

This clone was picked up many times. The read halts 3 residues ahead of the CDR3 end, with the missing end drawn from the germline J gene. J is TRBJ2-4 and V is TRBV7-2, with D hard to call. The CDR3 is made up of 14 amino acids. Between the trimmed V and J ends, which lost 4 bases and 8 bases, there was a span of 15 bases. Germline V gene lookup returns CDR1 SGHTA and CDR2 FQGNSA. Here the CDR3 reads CASSSPKTRDIQYF. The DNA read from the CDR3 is TGTGCCAGCAGCTCCCCCAAAACACGGGACATT.

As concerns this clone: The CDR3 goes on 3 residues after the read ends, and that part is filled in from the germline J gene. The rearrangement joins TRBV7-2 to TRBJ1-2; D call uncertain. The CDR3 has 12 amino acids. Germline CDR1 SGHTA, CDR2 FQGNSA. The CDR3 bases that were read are TGTGCCAGCAGCCAACTAGCGTACGAC. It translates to CASSQLAYD. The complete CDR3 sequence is CASSQLAYDYTF. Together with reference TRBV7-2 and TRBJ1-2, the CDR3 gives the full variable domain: GAGVSQSPSNKVTEKGKDVELRCDPISGHTALYWYRQSLGQGLEFLIYFQGNSAPDKSGLPSDRFSAERTGGSVSTLTIQRTQQEDSAVYLCASSQLAYDYTFGSGTRLTVV.

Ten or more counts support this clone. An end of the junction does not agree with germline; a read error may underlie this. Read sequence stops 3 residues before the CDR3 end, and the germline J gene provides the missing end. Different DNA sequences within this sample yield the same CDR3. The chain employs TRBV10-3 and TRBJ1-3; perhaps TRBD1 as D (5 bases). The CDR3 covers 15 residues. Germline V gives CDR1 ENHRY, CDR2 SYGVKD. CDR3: CAIMLTANSGNTIYF. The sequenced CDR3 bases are TGTGCCATCATGTTGACAGCAAACTCTGGAAACACT.

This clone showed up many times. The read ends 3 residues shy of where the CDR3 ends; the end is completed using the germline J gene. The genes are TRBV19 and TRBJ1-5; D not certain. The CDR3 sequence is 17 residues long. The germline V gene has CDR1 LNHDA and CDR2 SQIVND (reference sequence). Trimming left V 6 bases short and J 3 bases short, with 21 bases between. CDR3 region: CASRPVSSLENNQPQHF. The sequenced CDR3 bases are TGTGCCAGTAGACCCGTGTCTAGTTTAGAGAACAATCAGCCC. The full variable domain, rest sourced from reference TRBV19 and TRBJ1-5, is DGGITQSPKYLFRKEGQNVTLSCEQNLNHDAMYWYRQDPGQGLRLIYYSQIVNDFQKGDIAEGYSVSREKKESFPLTVTSAQKNPTAFYLCASRPVSSLENNQPQHFGDGTRLSIL.

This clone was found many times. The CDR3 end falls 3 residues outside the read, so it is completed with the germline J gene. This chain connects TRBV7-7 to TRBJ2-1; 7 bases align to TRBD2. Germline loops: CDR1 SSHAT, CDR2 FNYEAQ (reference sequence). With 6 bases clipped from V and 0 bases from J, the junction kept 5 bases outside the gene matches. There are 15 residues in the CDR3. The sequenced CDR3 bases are TGTGCCAGCAGTCCTAGCGGCCTCTCCTACAATGAG. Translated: CASSPSGLSYNE. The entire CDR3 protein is CASSPSGLSYNEQFF.